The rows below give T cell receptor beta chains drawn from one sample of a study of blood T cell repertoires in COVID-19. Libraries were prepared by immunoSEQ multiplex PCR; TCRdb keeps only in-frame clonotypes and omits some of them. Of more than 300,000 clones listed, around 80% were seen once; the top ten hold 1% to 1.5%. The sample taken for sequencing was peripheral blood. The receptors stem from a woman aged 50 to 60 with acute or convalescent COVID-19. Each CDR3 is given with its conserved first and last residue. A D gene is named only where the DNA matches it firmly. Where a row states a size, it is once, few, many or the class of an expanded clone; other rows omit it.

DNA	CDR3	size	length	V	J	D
TGTGCCAGCAGTGAGGGGACGGACTACGGGGAGCTGTTTTTT	CASSEGTDYGELFF	-	14	TRBV6-1	TRBJ2-2	-
TGTGCCAGCAGCTTAGCCCCGGGGAGGTACGAGCAGTACTTC	CASSLAPGRYEQYF	-	14	TRBV7-8	TRBJ2-7	-
TGTGCCACCAGCGGGAGGGTATACACCGGGGAGCTGTTTTTT	CATSGRVYTGELFF	-	14	TRBV19	TRBJ2-2	TRBD2
TGTGCCACCAGTGACTCGGCTACCCTCGGGGACCAGCATTTT	CATSDSATLGDQHF	-	14	TRBV24-1	TRBJ1-5	-
TGCGCCAGCAGCTTAGGACTAGCGGGACGAGAGACCCAGTACTTC	CASSLGLAGRETQYF	-	15	TRBV5-1	TRBJ2-5	TRBD2
TGTGCCAGCAGCCCCGGGACTCCAGATACGCAGTATTTT	CASSPGTPDTQYF	few	13	TRBV7-2	TRBJ2-3	-
TGTGCCAGCAGCCCGACAAGCTCTGGAAACACCATATATTTT	CASSPTSSGNTIYF	-	14	TRBV3-1/TRBV3-2	TRBJ1-3	-
TGTGCCAGCAGTTTACAGGGGGAATGGTACAATGAGCAGTTCTTC	CASSLQGEWYNEQFF	-	15	TRBV6-6	TRBJ2-1	TRBD1
TGTGCCAGTAGTATTAGGAGTGAAGGATACGAGCAGTACTTC	CASSIRSEGYEQYF	-	14	TRBV19	TRBJ2-7	-
TGTGCCACCAGTGATTACAGGGTCGGCTATGGCTACACCTTC	CATSDYRVGYGYTF	-	14	TRBV24-1	TRBJ1-2	-
TGTGCCAGTAGTCTGACTGTTTTCTCTGGAAACACCATATATTTT	CASSLTVFSGNTIYF	-	15	TRBV19	TRBJ1-3	-
TGTGCCAGCAGCTTATTTGGGCCAGCCAACACCGGGGAGCTGTTTTTT	CASSLFGPANTGELFF	-	16	TRBV5-6	TRBJ2-2	-
TGTGCCTGGAGAACCGGGACAGGGAGTGACAGGGCTTTCTTT	CAWRTGTGSDRAFF	few	14	TRBV30	TRBJ1-1	TRBD1
TGTGCCAGCAGCCAGAAAGGACAGCGCGTTAACGCTGAAGCTTTCTTT	CASSQKGQRVNAEAFF	-	16	TRBV14	TRBJ1-1	-
TGTGCTAGTGGGGGACAGCCGGACCAAGAGACCCAGTACTTC	CASGGQPDQETQYF	-	14	TRBV12-5	TRBJ2-5	TRBD1
TGTGCCAGCTCAAGTATCGGAGCAGGGGGCGCAGATACGCAGTATTTT	CASSSIGAGGADTQYF	-	16	TRBV18	TRBJ2-3	TRBD1
TGTGCCATCAGTATAGACAGGGACCATGGCTACACCTTC	CAISIDRDHGYTF	-	13	TRBV10-3	TRBJ1-2	TRBD1
TGCGCCAGCAGCTTGGCCTTGGGGGGGAGATCCTACAATGAGCAGTTCTTC	CASSLALGGRSYNEQFF	-	17	TRBV5-1	TRBJ2-1	TRBD2
TGTGCCAGCAGCGGGGAGGATGGCTACACCTTC	CASSGEDGYTF	-	11	TRBV3-1/TRBV3-2	TRBJ1-2	-
TGTGCTAGTGCGGCGGGGGACCAAGAGACCCAGTACTTC	CASAAGDQETQYF	-	13	TRBV12-5	TRBJ2-5	TRBD2
TGTGCCAGCAGTTTATTAGGGACTAGCCCTGGGAGGGAGCTGTTTTTT	CASSLLGTSPGRELFF	-	16	TRBV27	TRBJ2-2	TRBD2
TGTGCCACCAGTGATTTAAAGGCTAGCGGGCCTAGCACAGATACGCAGTATTTT	CATSDLKASGPSTDTQYF	-	18	TRBV24-1	TRBJ2-3	TRBD2
TGTGCCAGCAGTGTAACAGGGGAGAACACTGAAGCTTTCTTT	CASSVTGENTEAFF	once	14	TRBV2	TRBJ1-1	TRBD1
TGTGCCAGCAGTTCCAGCGACCAAGAGACCCAGTACTTC	CASSSSDQETQYF	-	13	TRBV6-6	TRBJ2-5	-
TGTGCCAGCAGCCTAACAGCTAACTATGGCTACACCTTC	CASSLTANYGYTF	-	13	TRBV27	TRBJ1-2	-
TGCGCCAGCAGCCAAGACCTTACTCTCCCGTTCAGGGCTAATGAAAAACTGTTTTTT	CASSQDLTLPFRANEKLFF	few	19	TRBV4-1	TRBJ1-4	-
TGTGCCAGCAGTGAAGCGCAGGGTAGCCAGCCCCAGCATTTT	CASSEAQGSQPQHF	-	14	TRBV2	TRBJ1-5	-
TGCAGTGCTAGTTCAGGACAGACCCAAGAGGGGGAGCAGTACTTC	CSASSGQTQEGEQYF	-	15	TRBV20-1	TRBJ2-7	-
TGTGCCAGCAGCTTTAGACTAGCGGTGGGTGGGGAGCTGTTTTTT	CASSFRLAVGGELFF	-	15	TRBV7-2	TRBJ2-2	TRBD2
TGCGCCAGCAGCTTGGTGGTACAGGGGGAAAGTGGCTACACCTTC	CASSLVVQGESGYTF	-	15	TRBV5-1	TRBJ1-2	TRBD1
TGCGCCAGCAGCCCTTCCCCTAACTATGGCTACACCTTC	CASSPSPNYGYTF	few	13	TRBV5-1	TRBJ1-2	-
TGTGCCAGCTCACTAAGACAGTCAACTAATGAAAAACTGTTTTTT	CASSLRQSTNEKLFF	-	15	TRBV18	TRBJ1-4	-
TGTGCCTGGAGTGTCGCAGGGGGGAGGGAGCAGTTCTTC	CAWSVAGGREQFF	-	13	TRBV30	TRBJ2-1	-
TGTGCCAGCAGCCCTGGACTAGCGGGCGACACCGGGGAGCTGTTTTTT	CASSPGLAGDTGELFF	-	16	TRBV5-6	TRBJ2-2	TRBD2
TGTGCCAGCAGCCAAGTCGGCACCGGGGAGCTGTTTTTT	CASSQVGTGELFF	-	13	TRBV3-1/TRBV3-2	TRBJ2-2	-
TGTGCCAGTATTCCGGCGAGACAGGGGAGAACTGAAGCTTTCTTT	CASIPARQGRTEAFF	-	15	TRBV19	TRBJ1-1	TRBD1
TGTGCCACCAGCAGAGATCTCGAGACCCAGTACTTC	CATSRDLETQYF	-	12	TRBV15	TRBJ2-5	-
TGTGCTAGTGGTTTAGACACGGGGACTAAGGCGCAGTATTTT	CASGLDTGTKAQYF	-	14	TRBV12-5	TRBJ2-3	TRBD2
TGTGCCAGCAGTGAGGAGCGGCAAGAGACCCAGTACTTC	CASSEERQETQYF	few	13	TRBV2	TRBJ2-5	-
TGTGCCAGCACGATCGACAGTAACTATGGCTACACCTTC	CASTIDSNYGYTF	once	13	TRBV6-5	TRBJ1-2	-
TGTGCCAGCAGTGAAACGAGGGGGGGCCGTGGCTACACCTTC	CASSETRGGRGYTF	few	14	TRBV25-1	TRBJ1-2	-
TGCAGGGGACAGATGGACACTGAAGCTTTCTTT	CRGQMDTEAFF	-	11	TRBV20-1	TRBJ1-1	TRBD1
TGTGCCAGCAGTGTTAGGACAGGGGGAAACACTGAAGCTTTCTTT	CASSVRTGGNTEAFF	-	15	TRBV2	TRBJ1-1	TRBD1
TGTGCCAGCAGTTACCCTTTTACAGGGGTTAATGAAAAACTGTTTTTT	CASSYPFTGVNEKLFF	-	16	TRBV6-6	TRBJ1-4	TRBD1
TGTGCCACCAATCGGGAAAGCACAGATACGCAGTATTTT	CATNRESTDTQYF	few	13	TRBV24-1	TRBJ2-3	-
TGTGCCAGCAGGCGAACAGGGAACTATGGCTACACCTTC	CASRRTGNYGYTF	-	13	TRBV12-3/TRBV12-4	TRBJ1-2	-
TGTGCCATCTCGGGCAGGGACTATGGCTACACCTTC	CAISGRDYGYTF	-	12	TRBV10-3	TRBJ1-2	-
TGTGCCAGCAGGGGGGACAGGGCTGGAAACACCATATATTTT	CASRGDRAGNTIYF	-	14	TRBV2	TRBJ1-3	TRBD1
TGTGCCAGCAGGTTCGAGGGTGCCCTTAATTCACCCCTCCACTTT	CASRFEGALNSPLHF	-	15	TRBV2	TRBJ1-6	-
TGTGCCTGGAGTAACGGGGGCTCTGGGGCCAACGTCCTGACTTTC	CAWSNGGSGANVLTF	-	15	TRBV30	TRBJ2-6	-
TGTGCCAGCAGCCAAGGCGTAGCTGAGAACTATGGCTACACCTTC	CASSQGVAENYGYTF	-	15	TRBV4-2	TRBJ1-2	-
TGTGCCAGCAGCTTAGGGACTGGATCCTACGAGCAGTACTTC	CASSLGTGSYEQYF	-	14	TRBV7-8	TRBJ2-7	-
TGCAGTGCCACAGGTGACTATGGCTACACCTTC	CSATGDYGYTF	-	11	TRBV20-1	TRBJ1-2	-